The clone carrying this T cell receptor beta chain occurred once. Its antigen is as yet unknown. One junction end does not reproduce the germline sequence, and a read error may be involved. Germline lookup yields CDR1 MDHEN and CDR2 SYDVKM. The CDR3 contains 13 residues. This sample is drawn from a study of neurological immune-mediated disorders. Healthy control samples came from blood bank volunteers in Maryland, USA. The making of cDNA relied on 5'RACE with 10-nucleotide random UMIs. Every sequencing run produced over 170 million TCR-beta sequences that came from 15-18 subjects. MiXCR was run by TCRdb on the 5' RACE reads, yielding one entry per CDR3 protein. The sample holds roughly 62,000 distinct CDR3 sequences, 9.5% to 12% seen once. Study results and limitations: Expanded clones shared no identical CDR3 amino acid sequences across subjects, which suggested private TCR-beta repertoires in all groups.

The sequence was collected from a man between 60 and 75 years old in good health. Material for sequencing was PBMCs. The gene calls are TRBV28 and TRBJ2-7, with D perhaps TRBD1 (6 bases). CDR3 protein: CASKVTGAYEQNF. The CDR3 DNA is TGTGCCAGCAAAGTGACAGGAGCCTACGAGCAGAACTTT.